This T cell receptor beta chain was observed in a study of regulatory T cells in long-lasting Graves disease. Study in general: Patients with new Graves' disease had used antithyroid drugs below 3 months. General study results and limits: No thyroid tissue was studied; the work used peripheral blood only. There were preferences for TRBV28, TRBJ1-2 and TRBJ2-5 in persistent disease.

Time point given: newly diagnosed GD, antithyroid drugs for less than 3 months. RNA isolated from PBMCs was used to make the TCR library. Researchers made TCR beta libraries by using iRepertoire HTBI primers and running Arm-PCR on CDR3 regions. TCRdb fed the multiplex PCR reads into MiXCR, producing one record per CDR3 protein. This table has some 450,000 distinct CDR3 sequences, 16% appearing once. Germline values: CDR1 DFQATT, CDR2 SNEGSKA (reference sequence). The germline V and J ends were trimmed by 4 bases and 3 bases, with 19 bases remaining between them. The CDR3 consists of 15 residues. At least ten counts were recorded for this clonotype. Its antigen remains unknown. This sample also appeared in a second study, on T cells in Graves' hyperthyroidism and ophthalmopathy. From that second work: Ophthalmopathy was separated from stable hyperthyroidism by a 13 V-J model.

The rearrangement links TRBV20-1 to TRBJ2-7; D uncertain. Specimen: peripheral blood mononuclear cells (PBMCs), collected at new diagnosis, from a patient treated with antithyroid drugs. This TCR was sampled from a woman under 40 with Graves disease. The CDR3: CSAISRRVTSYEQYF. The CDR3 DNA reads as TGCAGTGCTATAAGCAGGCGAGTCACCAGCTACGAGCAGTACTTC.